The 25 T cell receptor beta chains listed next were all sequenced from one sample in a study of blood T cell repertoires in COVID-19. TCRdb's copy holds only in-frame clones and misses some; the assay was immunoSEQ multiplex PCR. Of fewer than 200,000 clones in the sample, approximately 84% were seen once. Sequenced: PBMCs or T cells enriched from blood (not recorded which). These receptors all come from a woman aged 40 to 50 with acute COVID-19.

The V and J genes are TRBV4-1 and TRBJ2-3; 9 nucleotides line up with TRBD2. Trimming took 1 base from V and 8 from J; bases not matched to a gene: 7. Germline lookup yields CDR1 MGHRA and CDR2 YSYEKL. This CDR3 has 15 amino acids. The CDR3 is CASSQVAGEAGTQYF. CDR3 coding DNA: TGCGCCAGCAGCCAAGTAGCGGGAGAGGCGGGTACGCAGTATTTT.

The V gene is TRBV5-1, the J gene TRBJ1-5; 8 positions match TRBD1. Germline CDR1 is SGHRS and CDR2 is YFSETQ. The CDR3 contains 14 residues. The trim removed 4 bases at V and 5 bases at J, leaving 5 bases unmatched. CDR3 in amino acids: CASSPGQGDQPQHF. The CDR3 coding sequence is TGCGCCAGCAGCCCTGGACAGGGAGATCAGCCCCAGCATTTT.

This rearrangement joins TRBV5-6 to TRBJ2-3; 9 bases line up with TRBD2. The CDR3 sequence is 18 residues long. CDR1 SGHDT and CDR2 YYEEEE come from the germline V gene. With V trimmed by 6 bases and J by 6 bases, 20 bases remained unmatched. In nucleotides, the CDR3 is TGTGCCAGCAACGGACTAGCGCGCGGTGTGAAGCCTCCCGATACGCAGTATTTT. Translation: CASNGLARGVKPPDTQYF. The variable domain in full, completed from reference TRBV5-6 and TRBJ2-3, reads DAGVTQSPTHLIKTRGQQVTLRCSPKSGHDTVSWYQQALGQGPQFIFQYYEEEERQRGNFPDRFSGHQFPNYSSELNVNALLLGDSALYLCASNGLARGVKPPDTQYFGPGTRLTVL.

This clone was seen once. This chain links TRBV19 with TRBJ2-7; TRBD2 matches at 9 bases. Germline CDR1 and CDR2: LNHDA and SQIVND (reference sequence). Unmatched junction bases numbered 4, after V lost 6 bases and J lost 4 bases. The length of the CDR3 is 13 residues. This chain's CDR3 is CASRTSGEYEQYF. In nucleotides, the CDR3 is TGTGCCAGTAGGACTAGCGGAGAGTACGAGCAGTACTTC.

This chain connects TRBV9 to TRBJ2-3, with TRBD2 as a possible D gene (6 bases). There are 12 residues in the CDR3. Trimming stripped 4 bases from V and 6 bases from J, with 9 bases between. Germline V gene sequence: CDR1 SGDLS, CDR2 YYNGEE. This chain's CDR3 is CASSFSGDTQYF. In DNA form, the CDR3 reads TGTGCCAGCAGCTTCAGCGGGGATACGCAGTATTTT.

The V gene is TRBV19, the J gene TRBJ1-5; no reliable D call. The germline CDR1 and CDR2 sequences are LNHDA and SQIVND (reference sequence). There are 14 residues in the CDR3. Trimming removed 7 bases at V and 7 bases at J, with 17 bases between. CDR3 bases: TGTGCCAGTACCCAGACTGGGAGTTTGCAGCCCCAGCATTTT. The encoded protein is CASTQTGSLQPQHF. Complete variable domain (other parts from reference TRBV19 and TRBJ1-5): DGGITQSPKYLFRKEGQNVTLSCEQNLNHDAMYWYRQDPGQGLRLIYYSQIVNDFQKGDIAEGYSVSREKKESFPLTVTSAQKNPTAFYLCASTQTGSLQPQHFGDGTRLSIL.

V and J are TRBV5-1 and TRBJ1-2; D is perhaps TRBD1 (5 bases). The CDR3 covers 14 residues. The V and J ends lost 5 bases and 6 bases respectively, with 17 bases between them. Germline V lookup: CDR1 SGHRS, CDR2 YFSETQ. The CDR3 DNA reads as TGCGCCAGCAGGGGGTCAGGAGGGGTAGATGGCTACACCTTC. Its translation: CASRGSGGVDGYTF.

This sequence joins TRBV5-1 and TRBJ2-7; TRBD2 aligns across 14 bases. Germline CDR1 SGHRS, CDR2 YFSETQ. There are 16 residues in the CDR3. Germline trimming cut 2 bases from V and 5 bases from J; bases unmatched to any gene: 6. The CDR3 reads CASSLSWTSGGNEQYF. In DNA, the CDR3 is TGCGCCAGCAGCTTATCATGGACTAGCGGGGGGAACGAGCAGTACTTC.

The chain joins TRBV5-5 to TRBJ1-5; D unresolved. CDR1 is SGHKS, CDR2 YYEKEE, per germline (reference sequence). V was cut by 0 bases and J by 1 base, with 5 bases left in between. The CDR3 is made up of 14 amino acids. Written as DNA, the CDR3 is TGTGCCAGCAGCTTGGCCGCGAGCAATCAGCCCCAGCATTTT. It codes for CASSLAASNQPQHF.

The V and J genes are TRBV11-3 and TRBJ2-3; D possibly corresponds to TRBD2 (6 bases). V shed 7 bases and J shed 3 bases, with 14 bases lying between them. This CDR3 has 14 amino acids. Germline CDR1 SGHNT, CDR2 YENEEA. Here the CDR3 reads CASTSNGRTDTQYF. For the CDR3, the DNA is TGTGCCAGCACCTCTAACGGGAGAACAGATACGCAGTATTTT.

The DNA of the CDR3 is TGCGCCAGCAGCCAACGGACAGGGCGAAACACTGAAGCTTTCTTT. It is translated as CASSQRTGRNTEAFF. The chain carries TRBV4-1 and TRBJ1-1, with 8 bases lining up with TRBD1. J gave up 2 bases and V 2 bases, and 4 bases lay outside the gene matches. CDR3 length: 15 residues. Germline V gives CDR1 MGHRA, CDR2 YSYEKL.

In this sample, this clone turned up once. The rearrangement joins TRBV6-5 to TRBJ2-1; possibly TRBD2 for D (6 bases). Trimming took off 4 bases at V and 9 bases at J, with 10 bases between the two ends. Germline assignment: CDR1 MNHEY and CDR2 SVGAGI. This CDR3 is 12 amino acids long. DNA of the CDR3: TGTGCCAGCAGTTCCGGGACTTTTGAGCAGTTCTTC. Translation: CASSSGTFEQFF.

The chain joins TRBV28 to TRBJ2-7; TRBD2 might be the D (6 bases). V lost 2 bases, J lost 5 bases, and 19 bases lay in between. This CDR3 comprises 16 residues. CDR1 MDHEN and CDR2 SYDVKM come from the germline V gene. Here the CDR3 reads CASSLGGASLAHEQYF. DNA of the CDR3: TGTGCCAGCAGTTTAGGAGGGGCTTCCCTAGCCCACGAGCAGTACTTC.

The chain employs TRBV18 and TRBJ2-2; 9 nucleotides line up with TRBD2. The CDR3 is made up of 17 amino acids. The V gene's germline CDR1 is KGHSH and CDR2 LQKENI. V was pared by 4 bases and J by 4 bases, with 10 bases of the junction left unmatched. The CDR3: CASSLLPTSGLTGELFF. The CDR3 DNA reads as TGTGCCAGCTCACTCCTGCCGACTAGCGGCCTCACCGGGGAGCTGTTTTTT.

CDR3 DNA sequence: TGTGCCAGCAGCCAAACTAGCACAGATACGCAGTATTTT. It yields the protein CASSQTSTDTQYF. The chain combines TRBV3-1 (or the pseudogene TRBV3-2) with TRBJ2-3; no reliable D call. CDR1 LGHDT and CDR2 YNNKEL come from the germline V gene (reference sequence). The CDR3 has 13 amino acids. The V end lost 2 bases, the J end lost 0 bases, and 3 bases lay between the germline ends.

This rearrangement joins TRBV7-8 to TRBJ1-2, with 9 bases fitting TRBD1. V lost 4 bases, J lost 4 bases, and 4 bases stayed unmatched. The germline V gene encodes CDR1 SGHVS and CDR2 FQNEAQ. CDR3 length: 14 amino acids. The CDR3 spells CASSSGTGRYGYTF. In DNA form, the CDR3 reads TGTGCCAGCAGCTCAGGGACAGGGCGCTATGGCTACACCTTC.

The chain employs TRBV7-9 and TRBJ1-4; D not certain. V was clipped by 3 bases and J by 0 bases, with 5 bases between them. The CDR3 totals 14 residues. Germline assignment: CDR1 SEHNR and CDR2 FQNEAQ (reference sequence). CDR3 in DNA: TGTGCCAGCAGCTTCCGTTCAACTAATGAAAAACTGTTTTTT. Amino acids: CASSFRSTNEKLFF.

The rearrangement uses TRBV3-1 (or the pseudogene TRBV3-2) and TRBJ2-7, with 13 bases fitting TRBD2. The V gene end was trimmed by 2 bases and the J gene end by 5 bases; junction bases not matched to a gene: 6. From germline, CDR1 is LGHDT and CDR2 YNNKEL (reference sequence). CDR3 length: 16 residues. The CDR3 protein is CASSQRTSGSSNEQYF. For the CDR3, the DNA is TGTGCCAGCAGCCAAAGGACTAGCGGGAGTTCAAACGAGCAGTACTTC.

The rearrangement links TRBV30 to TRBJ1-3; the D gene is possibly TRBD1 (5 bases). The CDR3 runs 12 residues. The V end lost 2 bases, the J end lost 7 bases, and 9 bases lay between the germline ends. The germline CDR1 and CDR2 sequences are GTSNPN and SVGIG (reference sequence). CDR3 nucleotide sequence: TGTGCCTGGAGTTCCCAGGGTAACACCATATATTTT. Translated: CAWSSQGNTIYF. Using reference TRBV30 and TRBJ1-3 for the parts outside the CDR3, the full variable domain is SQTIHQWPATLVQPVGSPLSLECTVEGTSNPNLYWYRQAAGRGLQLLFYSVGIGQISSEVPQNLSASRPQDRQFILSSKKLLLSDSGFYLCAWSSQGNTIYFGEGSWLTVV.

On this clone itself: The same CDR3 arises from other DNA sequences in this sample as well. The V gene is TRBV3-1 (or the pseudogene TRBV3-2), the J gene TRBJ1-3; no definite D call. Germline CDR1 reads LGHDT; CDR2 reads YNNKEL (reference sequence). The CDR3 spans 12 residues. V lost 3 bases and J lost 4, with 4 bases in between. This CDR3 reads CASSHLGNTIYF. The DNA of the CDR3 is TGTGCCAGCAGCCACCTCGGAAACACCATATATTTT.

V is TRBV5-4 and J is TRBJ2-2; D not certain. Per germline, CDR1 SGHNT and CDR2 YYREEE (reference sequence). Trimming left V 3 bases short and J 6 bases short, with 12 bases between. The CDR3 is 14 amino acids. Here the CDR3 reads CASSSISSPGELFF. In DNA, the CDR3 is TGTGCCAGCAGCTCAATTAGTAGCCCCGGGGAGCTGTTTTTT.

The chain links TRBV29-1 to TRBJ1-1, with no clear D. Trimming stripped 4 bases from V and 0 bases from J, with 6 bases between. The CDR3 has 12 amino acids. Germline CDR1 reads SQVTM; CDR2 reads ANQGSEA. This CDR3 reads CSVVHLNTEAFF. In DNA form, the CDR3 reads TGCAGCGTTGTACACCTGAACACTGAAGCTTTCTTT.

The chain joins TRBV7-9 to TRBJ2-3, with D perhaps matching TRBD1 (7 bases). V dropped 5 bases and J dropped 5 bases, with 23 bases sitting between them. The CDR3 sequence is 17 residues long. Germline CDR1 reads SEHNR; CDR2 reads FQNEAQ (reference sequence). The DNA for the CDR3 is TGTGCCAGCAGCCCCCGACAGGGAGGAATTCAAAAAGATACGCAGTATTTT. Protein product: CASSPRQGGIQKDTQYF.

The chain joins TRBV5-4 to TRBJ2-1, with TRBD2 as a possible D gene (5 bases). Trimming left V 2 bases short and J 3 bases short, with 12 bases between. Germline V gene lookup returns CDR1 SGHNT and CDR2 YYREEE (reference sequence). The CDR3 sequence is 15 residues long. The CDR3 reads CASSFGGSLYNEQFF. The CDR3 coding sequence is TGTGCCAGCAGCTTCGGCGGGTCACTCTACAATGAGCAGTTCTTC. Looking up the rest from reference TRBV5-4 and TRBJ2-1 gives the full variable domain: ETGVTQSPTHLIKTRGQQVTLRCSSQSGHNTVSWYQQALGQGPQFIFQYYREEENGRGNFPPRFSGLQFPNYSSELNVNALELDDSALYLCASSFGGSLYNEQFFGPGTRLTVL.

This clone has only one observation. The V call is TRBV30, the J call TRBJ1-1, with D perhaps TRBD1 (5 bases). The CDR3 is made up of 12 amino acids. Germline values: CDR1 GTSNPN, CDR2 SVGIG (reference sequence). Trimming shortened V by 0 bases and J by 10 bases, and 12 bases separated the two germline ends. In DNA, the CDR3 is TGTGCCTGGAGTGTACAATCGCAGGGAGCTTTCTTT. Translated, it gives CAWSVQSQGAFF.